A selection of T cell receptor beta chains follows, all from one sample in a study of blood T cell repertoires in COVID-19. The table came from immunoSEQ multiplex PCR; TCRdb's copy has only in-frame clones and leaves some out. There are a few hundred thousand clones in the sample; about 84% occur only once, and 1.5% to 2% lies in the top ten. The source material was peripheral blood. All receptors come from a woman aged 45-59 years with acute or convalescent COVID-19. Each CDR3 is given with its conserved first and last residue. D genes are given only for firm matches. The size entry is marked missing in some rows and otherwise reads once, few, many or a size class.

d_gene: .; abundance: .; v_gene: TRBV28; j_gene: TRBJ1-3; CDR3aa: CASSPAPGVKGGNTIYF; CDR3nt: TGTGCCAGCAGTCCCGCGCCAGGGGTGAAGGGTGGAAACACCATATATTTT
d_gene: .; abundance: once; v_gene: TRBV15; j_gene: TRBJ2-7; CDR3aa: CATSRGRNSYEQYF; CDR3nt: TGTGCCACCAGCAGAGGGAGAAACTCCTACGAGCAGTACTTC
d_gene: TRBD1; abundance: .; v_gene: TRBV18; j_gene: TRBJ2-7; CDR3aa: CASSPRGLFYEQYF; CDR3nt: TGTGCCAGCTCACCGAGGGGGCTGTTCTACGAGCAGTACTTC
d_gene: TRBD1; abundance: .; v_gene: TRBV10-3; j_gene: TRBJ2-1; CDR3aa: CAIQRQGPTNEQFF; CDR3nt: TGTGCCATCCAGCGACAGGGGCCCACCAATGAGCAGTTCTTC
d_gene: .; abundance: .; v_gene: TRBV7-3; j_gene: TRBJ1-1; CDR3aa: CASSKRRENTEAFF; CDR3nt: TGTGCCAGCAGTAAGCGACGGGAGAACACTGAAGCTTTCTTT
d_gene: .; abundance: .; v_gene: TRBV5-6; j_gene: TRBJ2-1; CDR3aa: CASSLAKRWSNEQFF; CDR3nt: TGTGCCAGCAGCTTGGCCAAGCGTTGGAGCAATGAGCAGTTCTTC
d_gene: .; abundance: once; v_gene: TRBV7-2; j_gene: TRBJ2-7; CDR3aa: CASSFGVGVQLTYEQYF; CDR3nt: TGTGCCAGCAGCTTTGGGGTCGGGGTGCAGCTAACCTACGAGCAGTACTTC
d_gene: .; abundance: .; v_gene: TRBV9; j_gene: TRBJ2-7; CDR3aa: CASSVSEQYF; CDR3nt: TGTGCCAGCAGCGTGAGCGAGCAGTACTTC
d_gene: .; abundance: once; v_gene: TRBV5-1; j_gene: TRBJ1-3; CDR3aa: CASSLGRSSGNTIYF; CDR3nt: TGCGCCAGCAGCTTGGGTAGAAGCTCTGGAAACACCATATATTTT
d_gene: TRBD1; abundance: .; v_gene: TRBV4-2; j_gene: TRBJ2-1; CDR3aa: CASSFRQGSEQFF; CDR3nt: TGTGCCAGCAGCTTCCGACAGGGCAGTGAGCAGTTCTTC
d_gene: .; abundance: .; v_gene: TRBV24-1; j_gene: TRBJ2-5; CDR3aa: CATSDLGPTGTQYF; CDR3nt: TGTGCCACCAGTGATTTGGGACCTACAGGGACCCAGTACTTC
d_gene: TRBD2; abundance: .; v_gene: TRBV15; j_gene: TRBJ2-7; CDR3aa: CATSRVAGGAYEQYF; CDR3nt: TGTGCCACCAGCAGAGTGGCGGGAGGGGCGTACGAGCAGTACTTC
d_gene: .; abundance: .; v_gene: TRBV19; j_gene: TRBJ2-2; CDR3aa: CASSINTIGELFF; CDR3nt: TGTGCCAGTAGTATAAATACAATCGGGGAGCTGTTTTTT
d_gene: TRBD2; abundance: .; v_gene: TRBV7-9; j_gene: TRBJ2-1; CDR3aa: CASSKLGLAGDNEQFF; CDR3nt: TGTGCCAGCAGCAAACTTGGACTAGCGGGAGACAATGAGCAGTTCTTC
d_gene: .; abundance: .; v_gene: TRBV7-2; j_gene: TRBJ2-3; CDR3aa: CASSLVGTSTDTQYF; CDR3nt: TGTGCCAGCAGCTTAGTCGGGACTAGCACAGATACGCAGTATTTT
d_gene: TRBD2; abundance: once; v_gene: TRBV5-5; j_gene: TRBJ2-1; CDR3aa: CASSLGSGRANEQFF; CDR3nt: TGTGCCAGCAGCTTGGGGAGCGGGAGGGCCAATGAGCAGTTCTTC
d_gene: TRBD2; abundance: .; v_gene: TRBV11-1; j_gene: TRBJ2-5; CDR3aa: CASSLGAGVGETQYF; CDR3nt: TGTGCCAGCAGCTTAGGGGCGGGAGTTGGAGAGACCCAGTACTTC
d_gene: .; abundance: .; v_gene: TRBV30; j_gene: TRBJ2-7; CDR3aa: CAWTNKAGSIEQYF; CDR3nt: TGTGCCTGGACGAATAAGGCGGGCTCTATCGAGCAGTACTTC
d_gene: TRBD1; abundance: .; v_gene: TRBV5-1; j_gene: TRBJ1-5; CDR3aa: CASSLTGTGDQPQHF; CDR3nt: TGCGCCAGCAGCCTCACCGGGACAGGGGATCAGCCCCAGCATTTT
d_gene: .; abundance: .; v_gene: TRBV18; j_gene: TRBJ2-2; CDR3aa: CASSPGGSATGELFF; CDR3nt: TGTGCCAGCTCACCTGGGGGGTCTGCCACCGGGGAGCTGTTTTTT
d_gene: TRBD2; abundance: once; v_gene: TRBV10-3; j_gene: TRBJ2-1; CDR3aa: CAISERTSGRAGNEQFF; CDR3nt: TGTGCCATCAGTGAGAGGACTAGCGGGAGGGCCGGCAATGAGCAGTTCTTC
d_gene: .; abundance: .; v_gene: TRBV2; j_gene: TRBJ1-5; CDR3aa: CASSEAPGRVNQPQHF; CDR3nt: TGTGCCAGCAGTGAAGCACCAGGCAGGGTCAATCAGCCCCAGCATTTT
d_gene: TRBD2; abundance: .; v_gene: TRBV15; j_gene: TRBJ2-1; CDR3aa: CATSRDQGLDYNEQFF; CDR3nt: TGTGCCACCAGCAGAGATCAGGGACTAGACTACAATGAGCAGTTCTTC
d_gene: .; abundance: .; v_gene: TRBV19; j_gene: TRBJ1-1; CDR3aa: CASSIGRATEAFF; CDR3nt: TGTGCCAGTAGTATAGGCAGGGCCACTGAAGCTTTCTTT
d_gene: TRBD1; abundance: .; v_gene: TRBV6-4; j_gene: TRBJ2-2; CDR3aa: CASSVHGTGATGELFF; CDR3nt: TGTGCCAGCAGTGTCCATGGGACAGGGGCCACCGGGGAGCTGTTTTTT
d_gene: .; abundance: .; v_gene: TRBV15; j_gene: TRBJ1-5; CDR3aa: CATSRPTWGPGTTSNQPQHF; CDR3nt: TGTGCCACCAGCAGACCCACTTGGGGGCCGGGGACCACTAGCAATCAGCCCCAGCATTTT
d_gene: TRBD2; abundance: few; v_gene: TRBV12-5; j_gene: TRBJ2-1; CDR3aa: CASGMGLAHNEQFF; CDR3nt: TGTGCTAGTGGCATGGGACTAGCGCACAATGAGCAGTTCTTC
d_gene: TRBD2; abundance: .; v_gene: TRBV7-2; j_gene: TRBJ2-3; CDR3aa: CASSPLAGGLTDTQYF; CDR3nt: TGTGCCAGCAGTCCTCTAGCGGGAGGACTCACAGATACGCAGTATTTT
d_gene: .; abundance: .; v_gene: TRBV4-1; j_gene: TRBJ2-2; CDR3aa: CASSQPSGLINTGELFF; CDR3nt: TGCGCCAGCAGCCAACCGTCGGGACTGATAAACACCGGGGAGCTGTTTTTT
d_gene: TRBD2; abundance: .; v_gene: TRBV29-1; j_gene: TRBJ2-5; CDR3aa: CSVGGTSGRWEETQYF; CDR3nt: TGCAGCGTTGGGGGGACTAGCGGGAGATGGGAAGAGACCCAGTACTTC
d_gene: TRBD2; abundance: .; v_gene: TRBV5-4; j_gene: TRBJ2-1; CDR3aa: CASSLGLGLEGNEQFF; CDR3nt: TGTGCCAGCAGCTTGGGCTTGGGACTAGAGGGCAATGAGCAGTTCTTC
d_gene: TRBD1; abundance: .; v_gene: TRBV28; j_gene: TRBJ1-3; CDR3aa: CASRGSGTGDGNTIYF; CDR3nt: TGTGCCAGCAGGGGTTCCGGGACAGGGGATGGAAACACCATATATTTT
d_gene: .; abundance: .; v_gene: TRBV10-1; j_gene: TRBJ1-4; CDR3aa: CASSNLQGTNEKLFF; CDR3nt: TGCGCCAGCAGTAACCTCCAGGGTACTAATGAAAAACTGTTTTTT
d_gene: .; abundance: .; v_gene: TRBV27; j_gene: TRBJ2-2; CDR3aa: CASSSGQNTGELFF; CDR3nt: TGTGCCAGCAGTTCCGGACAGAACACCGGGGAGCTGTTTTTT
d_gene: TRBD2; abundance: .; v_gene: TRBV10-3; j_gene: TRBJ2-7; CDR3aa: CAISDRGRAAFTSYEQYF; CDR3nt: TGTGCCATCAGTGATCGGGGGAGGGCCGCTTTTACTTCCTACGAGCAGTACTTC
d_gene: .; abundance: .; v_gene: TRBV19; j_gene: TRBJ1-4; CDR3aa: CASSPGTRFEKLFF; CDR3nt: TGTGCCAGTAGCCCCGGGACACGCTTTGAAAAACTGTTTTTT